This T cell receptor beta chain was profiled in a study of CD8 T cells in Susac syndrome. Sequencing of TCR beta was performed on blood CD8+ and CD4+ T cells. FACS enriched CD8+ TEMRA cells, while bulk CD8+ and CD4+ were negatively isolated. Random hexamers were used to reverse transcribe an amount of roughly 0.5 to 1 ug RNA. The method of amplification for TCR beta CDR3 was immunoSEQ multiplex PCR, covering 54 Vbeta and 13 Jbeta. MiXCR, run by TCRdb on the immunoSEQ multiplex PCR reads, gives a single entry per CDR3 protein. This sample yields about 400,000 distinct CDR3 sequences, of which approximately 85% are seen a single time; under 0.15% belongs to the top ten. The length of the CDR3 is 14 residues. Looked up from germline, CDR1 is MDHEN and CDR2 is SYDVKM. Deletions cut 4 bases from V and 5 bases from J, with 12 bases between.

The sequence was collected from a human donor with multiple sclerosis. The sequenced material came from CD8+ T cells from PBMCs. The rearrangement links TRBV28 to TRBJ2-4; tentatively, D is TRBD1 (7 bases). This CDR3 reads CASSWRGQQNIQYF. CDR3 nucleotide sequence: TGTGCCAGCAGTTGGAGGGGACAGCAAAACATTCAGTACTTC.